A selection of T cell receptor beta chains follows, all from one sample in a study of brain T cells in children with intractable seizures. TCRdb's table, derived via immunoSEQ multiplex PCR, lists solely in-frame clones and lacks some. The sample holds 110,000 or so clones, 85% to 95% seen once. Sequenced material: peripheral blood, taken at surgery. These receptor sequences come from a boy less than two years old with hemimegalencephaly and intractable seizures. The conserved cysteine and the conserved F or W are not part of the CDR3 here. Each record gives: J gene, CDR3 length, V gene, CDR3 protein.

TRBJ1-4 | 13 | TRBV2 | ASSGQRQGSEKLF
TRBJ2-7 | 13 | TRBV15 | ATSSGPSRGNEQY
TRBJ2-5 | 13 | TRBV10-2 | ASSWSREVRETQY
TRBJ2-1 | 16 | TRBV11-3 | ASSLGTSGTYSYNEQF
TRBJ2-7 | 13 | TRBV5-1 | ASSLDGGPLYEQY
TRBJ1-5 | 11 | TRBV6-4 | ASSLGVGQPQH
TRBJ2-3 | 13 | TRBV6-5 | ASSYSNQGADTQY
TRBJ1-1 | 12 | TRBV28 | ASSPRAAYTEAF
TRBJ2-1 | 12 | TRBV6-1 | ASRQAGGYNEQF
TRBJ2-5 | 11 | TRBV9 | ASSVGGWETQY
TRBJ2-3 | 13 | TRBV3-1/TRBV3-2 | ASSQGIGVADTQY
TRBJ2-2 | 15 | TRBV28 | ASSNVGGSENTGELF
TRBJ2-1 | 12 | TRBV6-5 | ASSFSGVYNEQF
TRBJ1-5 | 14 | TRBV30 | AWSVSRPVSNQPQH
TRBJ2-3 | 13 | TRBV3-1/TRBV3-2 | ASSLASGRPDTQY
TRBJ2-1 | 11 | TRBV10-3 | AIRTSENNEQF
TRBJ1-5 | 16 | TRBV24-1 | ATSDPPDRAYSNQPQH
TRBJ2-1 | 11 | TRBV5-8 | ASSLLAGNEQF
TRBJ2-3 | 13 | TRBV28 | ASTPSGPSTDTQY
TRBJ2-1 | 11 | TRBV28 | ASVQSGGNEQF
TRBJ2-1 | 9 | TRBV29-1 | STTGYNEQF
TRBJ1-2 | 14 | TRBV28 | ASSLSAARPVYGYT
TRBJ2-4 | 13 | TRBV19 | APCGGDLAKNIQY
TRBJ1-6 | 10 | TRBV28 | AGRRTNSPLH
TRBJ2-2 | 13 | TRBV5-1 | ASSPTVGGTGELF
TRBJ2-3 | 11 | TRBV5-5 | ASTPVGADTQY
TRBJ2-1 | 15 | TRBV5-6 | ASSLTSGPVAYNEQF
TRBJ2-7 | 13 | TRBV4-1 | ASSQVLDGSYEQY
TRBJ1-3 | 13 | TRBV9 | ASSEGLGSGNTIY
TRBJ2-7 | 11 | TRBV6-5 | ASSPGTGGEQY
TRBJ1-2 | 12 | TRBV5-4 | ASSLESQNYGYT
TRBJ2-5 | 14 | TRBV28 | ASSIRQGLFQETQY
TRBJ2-1 | 10 | TRBV2 | ASSAGSNEQF
TRBJ1-6 | 12 | TRBV5-1 | ASSFEQNNSPLH
TRBJ1-1 | 11 | TRBV27 | ASAQGPLTEAF
TRBJ2-7 | 12 | TRBV27 | ASSLSAGDYEQY
TRBJ2-7 | 14 | TRBV28 | ASSRRRGGSKWEQY
TRBJ1-2 | 12 | TRBV6-5 | ASGTIKALKGYT
TRBJ1-1 | 13 | TRBV30 | AWSAWGVVNTEAF
TRBJ1-5 | 11 | TRBV10-1 | ASSARSNQPQH